This T cell receptor beta chain was sequenced during a study of human T cells and chemical hapten exposure. Study background: Small differences in pooled library volume mainly drove the variation in TCR yields per sample.

TCRdb independently ran MiXCR on the RACE reads; one entry per CDR3 protein. The sample yields around 130,000 distinct CDR3 sequences, 10% to 15% seen once. This CDR3 has 15 residues. Looked up from germline, CDR1 is MNHEY and CDR2 is SVGAGI. The V and J ends lost 6 bases and 6 bases, in that order; junction bases with no gene match: 12. The time point is: patch test 2, 6 weeks after DPC sensitization. Treatment here: therapeutic diphenylcyclopropenone sensitization with weekly scalp DPC. This TCR was recovered from a woman in her forties or fifties with alopecia areata. Some clones in this sample may be carry-over from other donors' samples. The chain is built from TRBV6-5 and TRBJ2-7; 9 bases fit TRBD2. The sample in question was whole blood, obtained in connection with sensitization to the hapten diphenylcyclopropenone (DPC). The CDR3 region has the DNA TGTGCCAGCAGCCTCTCAACTCTAGCGGGACCCGAGCAGTACTTC. This encodes CASSLSTLAGPEQYF.